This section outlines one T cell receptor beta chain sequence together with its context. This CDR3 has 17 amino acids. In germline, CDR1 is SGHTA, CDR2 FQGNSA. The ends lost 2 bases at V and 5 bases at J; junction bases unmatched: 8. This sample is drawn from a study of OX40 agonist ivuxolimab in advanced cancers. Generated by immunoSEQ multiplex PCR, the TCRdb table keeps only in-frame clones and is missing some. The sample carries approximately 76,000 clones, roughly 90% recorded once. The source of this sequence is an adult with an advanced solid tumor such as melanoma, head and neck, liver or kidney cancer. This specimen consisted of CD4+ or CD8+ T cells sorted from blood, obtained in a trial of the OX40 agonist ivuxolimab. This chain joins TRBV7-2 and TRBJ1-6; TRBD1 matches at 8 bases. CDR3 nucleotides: TGTGCCAGCAGCTTATTTGTGGGACAGGATCATAATTCACCCCTCCACTTT. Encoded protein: CASSLFVGQDHNSPLHF.